This record looks at one T cell receptor (beta chain) sequence and its context. This sample stems from a study of blood T cell repertoires in COVID-19. The CDR3 has 14 amino acids. Per germline, CDR1 MDHEN and CDR2 SYDVKM. With 6 bases clipped from V and 2 bases from J, the junction kept 7 bases outside the gene matches. Repertoires were generated with immunoSEQ multiplex PCR, while TCRdb's copy carries only in-frame clones and drops some. This table has 90,000 to 120,000 clones, approximately 69% appearing once. V gene TRBV28 combines with J gene TRBJ2-7, with 7 bases lining up with TRBD1. This clonotype was obtained from an elderly man with acute or convalescent COVID-19. The sequenced material came from peripheral blood. CDR3 residues: CASRTGTATYEQYF. The CDR3, as DNA: TGTGCCAGCAGAACCGGGACAGCAACCTACGAGCAGTACTTC.